These 25 T cell receptor beta chains came from one sample sequenced in a study of shared clonotypes between healthy human individuals. TCRdb keeps only in-frame clones here, not all; method: immunoSEQ multiplex PCR. This repertoire shows roughly 2.5 million clones, roughly nine tenths found once; its top ten account for 0.14%. Sequences were obtained from naive CD4+ T cells sorted from blood. Subset specified: CD45RA+ positively selected. The receptors were gathered from a man aged 18 to 30 in good health.

This clone was seen a single time. The chain joins TRBV6-5 to TRBJ2-2; D gene ambiguous. V was clipped by 0 bases and J by 8 bases, with 7 bases between them. Germline assignment: CDR1 MNHEY and CDR2 SVGAGI. The CDR3 spans 13 residues. Written as DNA, the CDR3 is TGTGCCAGCAGTTACTCGAGAAGTGGGGAGCTGTTTTTT. It encodes CASSYSRSGELFF.

The chain carries TRBV15 and TRBJ2-7; D remains unclear. Trimming left V 0 bases short and J 2 bases short, with 11 bases between. Germline CDR1 LNHNV, CDR2 YYDKDF (reference sequence). CDR3 length: 15 amino acids. CDR3 residues: CATSRDRISTYEQYF. In nucleotides, the CDR3 is TGTGCCACCAGCAGAGATCGGATTAGCACCTACGAGCAGTACTTC. Based on the CDR3 plus reference TRBV15 and TRBJ2-7, the full variable domain is DAMVIQNPRYQVTQFGKPVTLSCSQTLNHNVMYWYQQKSSQAPKLLFHYYDKDFNNEADTPDNFQSRRPNTSFCFLDIRSPGLGDTAMYLCATSRDRISTYEQYFGPGTRLTVT.

This clone was recorded only once. V is TRBV2 and J is TRBJ2-7, with D possibly being TRBD1 (6 bases). CDR1 SNHLY and CDR2 FYNNEI come from the germline V gene. The CDR3 covers 14 residues. The V end lost 6 bases, the J end lost 1 base, and 13 bases lay between the germline ends. The CDR3 region is CASSSYRESYEQYF. In nucleotides, the CDR3 is TGTGCCAGCAGCTCCTACAGGGAGTCCTACGAGCAGTACTTC.

As concerns this clone: At the DNA level, this CDR3 is encoded by other sequences in the same sample as well. This chain links TRBV18 with TRBJ2-7; D gene uncertain. There are 12 residues in the CDR3. Looked up from germline, CDR1 is KGHSH and CDR2 is LQKENI. V dropped 2 bases and J dropped 0 bases, with 2 bases sitting between them. The CDR3 loop is CASSPSSYEQYF. In DNA, the CDR3 is TGTGCCAGCTCACCAAGCTCCTACGAGCAGTACTTC.

Concerning this clone: Other DNA sequences in this sample translate to the same CDR3. The V and J genes are TRBV30 and TRBJ1-5; tentative D call: TRBD1 (6 bases). The CDR3 contains 13 residues. CDR1 is GTSNPN and CDR2 is SVGIG in the germline V gene (reference sequence). V shed 4 bases and J shed 3 bases, with 10 bases lying between them. The CDR3 DNA reads as TGTGCCTGGAAGGGACAATCCAATCAGCCCCAGCATTTT. Its translation: CAWKGQSNQPQHF.

The CDR3 loop is CASGDSKFYYEQYF. CDR3 DNA sequence: TGTGCCAGCGGGGACAGCAAGTTTTACTACGAGCAGTACTTC. The rearrangement joins TRBV6-6 to TRBJ2-7, with 7 bases identical to TRBD1. CDR1 is MNHNY, CDR2 SVGAGI, per germline (reference sequence). The trim removed 8 bases at V and 3 bases at J, leaving 10 bases unmatched. This CDR3 contains 14 residues.

The chain links TRBV6-1 to TRBJ1-2; TRBD1 agrees at 12 bases. J gave up 4 bases and V 4 bases, and 10 bases lay outside the gene matches. CDR3 length: 17 residues. Germline assignment: CDR1 MNHNS and CDR2 SASEGT. This CDR3 is CASSAHTGTGGSYGYTF. The CDR3 coding sequence is TGTGCCAGCAGTGCACATACCGGGACAGGGGGCTCCTATGGCTACACCTTC.

This rearrangement joins TRBV7-9 to TRBJ2-3; TRBD2 aligns across 8 bases. The J segment lost 1 base and the V segment lost 6 bases, leaving 6 bases of the junction unmatched. Germline V gene data show CDR1 as SEHNR and CDR2 as FQNEAQ (reference sequence). The CDR3 sequence is 15 residues long. CDR3: CASRRLSGGTDTQYF. CDR3 coding DNA: TGTGCCAGCAGGCGTCTTAGCGGGGGCACAGATACGCAGTATTTT.

V is TRBV18 and J is TRBJ2-7; D is perhaps TRBD2 (5 bases). Germline loops: CDR1 KGHSH, CDR2 LQKENI. This CDR3 comprises 16 residues. Deletions cut 1 base from V and 0 bases from J, with 13 bases between. The chain's CDR3 is CASSPLADSSSYEQYF. CDR3 nucleotides: TGTGCCAGCTCACCACTTGCGGACTCTAGCTCCTACGAGCAGTACTTC.

V and J are TRBV30 and TRBJ2-2, with no clear D. Germline loops: CDR1 GTSNPN, CDR2 SVGIG (reference sequence). CDR3 size: 15 residues. The V end was cut by 0 bases, the J end by 5 bases, with 13 bases between. In DNA form, the CDR3 reads TGTGCCTGGAGTGTACGTGGTGGGGTTACCGGGGAGCTGTTTTTT. Its protein is CAWSVRGGVTGELFF.

This chain links TRBV5-1 with TRBJ2-5; TRBD1 might be the D (6 bases). Between the trimmed V and J ends, which lost 3 bases and 2 bases, there was a span of 8 bases. Germline V gene lookup returns CDR1 SGHRS and CDR2 YFSETQ. The CDR3 extends over 13 amino acids. DNA of the CDR3: TGCGCCAGCAGCTACCAGGGGCAAGAGACCCAGTACTTC. Protein product: CASSYQGQETQYF.

The chain employs TRBV6-5 and TRBJ2-2; 10 bases map to TRBD2. Germline V gene sequence: CDR1 MNHEY, CDR2 SVGAGI. The CDR3 has 14 residues. After removal of 6 bases from V and 7 bases from J, the junction contained 5 bases not matched to a gene. CDR3: CASRLAGEVGELFF. The CDR3 DNA is TGTGCCAGCAGGCTAGCGGGAGAAGTCGGGGAGCTGTTTTTT.

This clone showed up just once. The chain recombines TRBV7-3 with TRBJ2-5; 12 bases align to TRBD1. Trimming removed 2 bases from V and 5 bases from J; junction bases left unmatched: 3. The CDR3 runs to 15 residues. CDR1 is SGHTA, CDR2 FQGTGA, per germline. The CDR3: CASSLGTGGGETQYF. The CDR3 bases are TGTGCCAGCAGCTTAGGGACAGGGGGCGGTGAGACCCAGTACTTC. Filled out from reference TRBV7-3 and TRBJ2-5, the complete variable domain reads GAGVSQTPSNKVTEKGKYVELRCDPISGHTALYWYRQSLGQGPEFLIYFQGTGAADDSGLPNDRFFAVRPEGSVSTLKIQRTERGDSAVYLCASSLGTGGGETQYFGPGTRLLVL.

Turning to this clone: The same CDR3 is also encoded by other DNA sequences in this sample. The CDR3 DNA is TGTGCCTGGAGTGTCCGAGGACTAGCGGGGACAGATACGCAGTATTTT. Amino acids: CAWSVRGLAGTDTQYF. The chain has TRBV30 and TRBJ2-3; 12 nucleotides line up with TRBD2. The length of the CDR3 is 16 residues. V was clipped by 0 bases and J by 3 bases; unmatched bases: 4. The germline gives CDR1 GTSNPN, CDR2 SVGIG (reference sequence).

The V gene is TRBV18, the J gene TRBJ2-3, with 10 positions matching TRBD2. CDR1 is KGHSH, CDR2 LQKENI, per germline. The J segment lost 3 bases and the V segment lost 3 bases, leaving 9 bases of the junction unmatched. CDR3 size: 17 residues. CDR3 loop: CASSPLPLAGVTDTQYF. The CDR3, as DNA: TGTGCCAGCTCACCCCTGCCCCTAGCGGGAGTAACAGATACGCAGTATTTT. The full variable domain, in which reference TRBV18 and TRBJ2-3 provide the parts outside the CDR3, is NAGVMQNPRHLVRRRGQEARLRCSPMKGHSHVYWYRQLPEEGLKFMVYLQKENIIDESGMPKERFSAEFPKEGPSILRIQQVVRGDSAAYFCASSPLPLAGVTDTQYFGPGTRLTVL.

Notes on this clone: At the DNA level, this CDR3 is encoded by other sequences in the same sample as well. The rearrangement links TRBV18 to TRBJ1-1; no clear D gene. Germline V gene sequence: CDR1 KGHSH, CDR2 LQKENI. Trimming took off 6 bases at V and 1 base at J, with 9 bases between the two ends. The CDR3 has 13 amino acids. The CDR3 region is CASSAQENTEAFF. Here the CDR3 DNA reads TGTGCCAGCTCTGCACAAGAGAACACTGAAGCTTTCTTT.

Worth noting for this clone: This same CDR3 is encoded by further DNA sequences in the sample. The chain carries TRBV7-9 and TRBJ1-1; D remains unclear. V gave up 5 bases and J gave up 2 bases, with 9 bases separating them. The CDR3 has 13 residues. Germline V CDR1 and CDR2: SEHNR, FQNEAQ (reference sequence). This chain's CDR3 is CASSSTENTEAFF. CDR3 nucleotides: TGTGCCAGCAGCAGCACAGAAAACACTGAAGCTTTCTTT.

The chain carries TRBV19 and TRBJ1-5; D is ambiguous. The CDR3 has 15 residues. Germline V gene data show CDR1 as LNHDA and CDR2 as SQIVND (reference sequence). With 4 bases removed from V and 4 bases from J, the gap between germline ends came to 14 bases. Here the CDR3 reads CASSTGNWVNQPQHF. The CDR3 bases are TGTGCCAGTAGTACTGGGAACTGGGTTAATCAGCCCCAGCATTTT.

V gene TRBV30 combines with J gene TRBJ1-3, with 9 bases that match TRBD1. The CDR3 loop spans 17 amino acids. The V and J ends lost 2 bases and 0 bases, in that order; junction bases with no gene match: 8. CDR1 GTSNPN and CDR2 SVGIG come from the germline V gene (reference sequence). The CDR3 here is CAWSRGQGLSSGNTIYF. The CDR3, as DNA: TGTGCCTGGAGTAGAGGACAGGGGCTGAGCTCTGGAAACACCATATATTTT.

This chain joins TRBV29-1 and TRBJ2-5, with 7 bases identical to TRBD1. With 7 bases clipped from V and 4 bases from J, the junction kept 12 bases outside the gene matches. The CDR3 length is 14 residues. Germline V CDR1 and CDR2: SQVTM, ANQGSEA. Here the CDR3 DNA reads TGCAGCGCTTTACCACAGGGGACGGGAGAGACCCAGTACTTC. Protein product: CSALPQGTGETQYF.

The gene calls are TRBV6-6 and TRBJ2-1; either TRBD1 or TRBD2 may supply D (5 bases each). CDR1 and CDR2 from the germline V gene are MNHNY and SVGAGI (reference sequence). Trimming shortened V by 8 bases and J by 6 bases, and 11 bases separated the two germline ends. The CDR3 contains 12 residues. The CDR3 reads CASGRESNEQFF. The CDR3 DNA sequence: TGTGCCAGCGGCAGGGAGAGCAATGAGCAGTTCTTC.

The V gene is TRBV7-3, the J gene TRBJ2-5, with D possibly being TRBD1 (6 bases). Looked up from germline, CDR1 is SGHTA and CDR2 is FQGTGA. This CDR3 spans 16 amino acids. Trimming cost V 1 base and J 1 base, with 13 bases left between them. The CDR3 DNA reads TGTGCCAGCAGCTTAAACTCACAGGGTCCCCAAGAGACCCAGTACTTC. Protein product: CASSLNSQGPQETQYF.

This clone was detected once. The rearrangement uses TRBV6-6 and TRBJ1-1; TRBD1 agrees at 8 bases. Per germline, CDR1 MNHNY and CDR2 SVGAGI (reference sequence). V shed 0 bases, J shed 1 base, and the junction held 1 base outside the gene matches. The CDR3 has 15 amino acids. DNA for the CDR3: TGTGCCAGCAGTTACTCGGACAGGGCGAACACTGAAGCTTTCTTT. It codes for CASSYSDRANTEAFF.

The chain has TRBV9 and TRBJ2-5; TRBD2 might be the D (5 bases). The CDR3 has 15 amino acids. The germline V gene encodes CDR1 SGDLS and CDR2 YYNGEE. V was pared by 0 bases and J by 5 bases, with 14 bases between. CDR3 sequence (DNA): TGTGCCAGCAGCGTAGGACATGAGGGTTCCGAGACCCAGTACTTC. Translating it yields CASSVGHEGSETQYF.

Note on this clone: The sample contains more than one DNA sequence encoding this CDR3. The chain recombines TRBV5-1 with TRBJ2-2, with TRBD1 matching over 7 bases. The CDR3 is made up of 15 amino acids. Germline V gene sequence: CDR1 SGHRS, CDR2 YFSETQ. V dropped 4 bases and J dropped 3; count of bases not matched to a gene: 6. The CDR3 reads CASSLGTEYTGELFF. The CDR3 DNA reads as TGCGCCAGCAGCCTAGGGACAGAATACACCGGGGAGCTGTTTTTT.